This passage covers 9 T cell receptor beta chains from one sample sequenced in a study of T cell responses to AZD1222 COVID-19 vaccine. Assay used: immunoSEQ multiplex PCR; TCRdb lists only in-frame clones, some missing. Of 100,000 to 150,000 clones in the sample, around 89% were seen once. Sample: peripheral blood, taken on day 0 of AZD1222 vaccination. The receptors were sampled from an adult in good health.

V gene TRBV4-1 combines with J gene TRBJ2-1, with D perhaps being TRBD1 or TRBD2 (7 bases each). V lost 2 bases and J lost 8, with 16 bases in between. Per germline, CDR1 MGHRA and CDR2 YSYEKL. The CDR3 extends over 15 amino acids. The CDR3 loop is CASSQIRQGGHEQFF. The CDR3 nucleotides are TGCGCCAGCAGCCAAATTCGGCAGGGGGGGCATGAGCAGTTCTTC.

V and J are TRBV3-1 (or the pseudogene TRBV3-2) and TRBJ2-7; D is unresolved. The CDR3 has 11 amino acids. Germline V gene lookup returns CDR1 LGHDT and CDR2 YNNKEL (reference sequence). The V gene lost 3 bases and the J gene lost 3 bases, with 3 bases spanning the gap. CDR3 bases: TGTGCCAGCAGCCACAACTACGAGCAGTACTTC. Its protein product is CASSHNYEQYF.

In its sample, this clone was seen once. The chain is built from TRBV19 and TRBJ2-3; 12 nucleotides agree with TRBD2. This CDR3 is built from 17 residues. Germline trimming cut 4 bases from V and 0 bases from J; bases unmatched to any gene: 5. Germline-derived CDR1 and CDR2 are LNHDA and SQIVND (reference sequence). CDR3: CASSTQGTSGSTDTQYF. The CDR3 bases are TGTGCCAGTAGTACTCAAGGGACTAGCGGGAGCACAGATACGCAGTATTTT.

The chain joins TRBV4-1 to TRBJ1-2; possibly TRBD1 for D (5 bases). The CDR3 has 16 residues. Germline CDR1 is MGHRA and CDR2 is YSYEKL. Trimming stripped 3 bases from V and 4 bases from J, with 18 bases between. The CDR3 is CASSHIGAASIYGYTF. DNA of the CDR3: TGCGCCAGCAGCCATATCGGGGCAGCGTCCATCTATGGCTACACCTTC.

The CDR3 region has the DNA TGTGCCACCAGCCCACGACGGACGGGATACTACGAGCAGTACTTC. Translation: CATSPRRTGYYEQYF. This chain links TRBV15 with TRBJ2-7; a weak D match, TRBD2 (5 bases). The germline V gene encodes CDR1 LNHNV and CDR2 YYDKDF (reference sequence). V gave up 5 bases and J gave up 3 bases, with 17 bases separating them. CDR3 size: 15 residues. Filled out from reference TRBV15 and TRBJ2-7, the complete variable domain reads DAMVIQNPRYQVTQFGKPVTLSCSQTLNHNVMYWYQQKSSQAPKLLFHYYDKDFNNEADTPDNFQSRRPNTSFCFLDIRSPGLGDTAMYLCATSPRRTGYYEQYFGPGTRLTVT.

Notes on this clone: This CDR3 is also generated by other DNA sequences in the sample. The CDR3 is CASSLQGMNTEAFF. The CDR3 nucleotides read TGCGCCAGCAGCCTACAGGGGATGAACACTGAAGCTTTCTTT. The chain couples TRBV5-1 to TRBJ1-1, with TRBD1 matching 7 bases. The CDR3 runs 14 residues. J was trimmed by 0 bases and V by 4 bases; bases with no gene match: 3. Germline CDR1 reads SGHRS; CDR2 reads YFSETQ.

The gene calls are TRBV6-5 and TRBJ1-2; possible D gene TRBD1, 5 bases. The germline V gene encodes CDR1 MNHEY and CDR2 SVGAGI. Trimming removed 0 bases at V and 9 bases at J, with 14 bases between. The CDR3 runs 14 residues. In DNA form, the CDR3 reads TGTGCCAGCAGTTACTCGATAGCGCAGGGTCGCTACACCTTC. Translating it yields CASSYSIAQGRYTF.

The chain is built from TRBV24-1 and TRBJ1-2; 9 nucleotides match TRBD1. Looked up from germline, CDR1 is KGHDR and CDR2 is SFDVKD. CDR3 length equals 17 residues. Trimming took 2 bases from V and 0 from J; bases not matched to a gene: 6. The CDR3 here is CATSDSGTGRANYGYTF. The CDR3, as DNA: TGTGCCACCAGTGATTCCGGGACAGGGAGGGCTAACTATGGCTACACCTTC.

This clone was observed once. The chain combines TRBV25-1 with TRBJ2-3; 8 bases are a match to TRBD1. The CDR3 loop spans 16 amino acids. Per germline, CDR1 MGHDK and CDR2 SYGVNS. Unmatched junction bases numbered 13, after V lost 3 bases and J lost 8 bases. DNA of the CDR3: TGTGCCAGCAGTGATCTCATGGACAGGGTAGTTCGTACGCAGTATTTT. Amino acids: CASSDLMDRVVRTQYF.